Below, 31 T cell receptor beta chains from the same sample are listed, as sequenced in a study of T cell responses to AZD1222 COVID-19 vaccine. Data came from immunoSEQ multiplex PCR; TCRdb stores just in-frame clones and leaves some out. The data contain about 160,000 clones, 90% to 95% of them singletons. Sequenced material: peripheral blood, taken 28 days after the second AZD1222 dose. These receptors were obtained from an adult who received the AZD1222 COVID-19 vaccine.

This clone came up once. The DNA for the CDR3 is TGTGCCAGCAGCTTGGGCGCCGACCGGCCCCAGCATTTT. This encodes CASSLGADRPQHF. The rearrangement links TRBV5-6 to TRBJ1-5; no clear D gene. The V end lost 0 bases, the J end lost 9 bases, and 10 bases lay between the germline ends. CDR1 SGHDT and CDR2 YYEEEE come from the germline V gene. This CDR3 contains 13 residues.

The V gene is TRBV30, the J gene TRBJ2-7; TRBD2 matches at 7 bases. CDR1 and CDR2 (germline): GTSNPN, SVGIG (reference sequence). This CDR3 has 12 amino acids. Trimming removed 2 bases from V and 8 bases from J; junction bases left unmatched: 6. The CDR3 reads CAWSPGLHKQYF. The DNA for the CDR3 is TGTGCCTGGAGTCCGGGACTACACAAGCAGTACTTC.

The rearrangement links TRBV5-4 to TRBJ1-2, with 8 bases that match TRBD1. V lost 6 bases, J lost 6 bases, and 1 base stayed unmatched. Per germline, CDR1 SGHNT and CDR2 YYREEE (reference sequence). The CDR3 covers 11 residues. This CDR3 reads CASTGQDGYTF. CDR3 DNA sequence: TGTGCCAGCACGGGACAGGATGGCTACACCTTC.

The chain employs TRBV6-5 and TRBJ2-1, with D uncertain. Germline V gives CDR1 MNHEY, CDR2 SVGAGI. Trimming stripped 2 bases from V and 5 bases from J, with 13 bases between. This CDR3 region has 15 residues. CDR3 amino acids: CASSYGAAENNEQFF. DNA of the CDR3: TGTGCCAGCAGTTACGGCGCGGCTGAGAACAATGAGCAGTTCTTC.

The CDR3 region is CASSLGHLTANTGELFF. Written as DNA, the CDR3 is TGCGCCAGCAGCTTGGGACACCTGACCGCGAACACCGGGGAGCTGTTTTTT. The chain uses TRBV5-1 and TRBJ2-2; no clear D gene. The CDR3 covers 17 residues. Germline assignment: CDR1 SGHRS and CDR2 YFSETQ. The V gene lost 0 bases and the J gene lost 0 bases, with 12 bases spanning the gap.

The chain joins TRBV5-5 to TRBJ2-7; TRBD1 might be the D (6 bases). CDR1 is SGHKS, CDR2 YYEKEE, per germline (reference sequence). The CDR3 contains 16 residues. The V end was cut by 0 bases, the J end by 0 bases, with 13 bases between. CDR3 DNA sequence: TGTGCCAGCAGCTTGGCCCGCATAGGGGGCTCCTACGAGCAGTACTTC. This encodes CASSLARIGGSYEQYF.

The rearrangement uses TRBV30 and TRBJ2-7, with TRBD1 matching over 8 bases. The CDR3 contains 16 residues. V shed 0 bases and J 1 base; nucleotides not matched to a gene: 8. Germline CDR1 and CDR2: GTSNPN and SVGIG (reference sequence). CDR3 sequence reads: CAWSVPRDRRSYEQYF. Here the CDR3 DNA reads TGTGCCTGGAGTGTACCCCGGGACAGGCGTTCCTACGAGCAGTACTTC.

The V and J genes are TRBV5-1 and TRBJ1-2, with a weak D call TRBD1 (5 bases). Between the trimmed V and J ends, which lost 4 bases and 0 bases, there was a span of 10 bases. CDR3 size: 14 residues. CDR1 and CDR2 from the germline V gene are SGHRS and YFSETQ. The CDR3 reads CASSLDTSNYGYTF. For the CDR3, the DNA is TGCGCCAGCAGCCTGGACACCTCTAACTATGGCTACACCTTC.

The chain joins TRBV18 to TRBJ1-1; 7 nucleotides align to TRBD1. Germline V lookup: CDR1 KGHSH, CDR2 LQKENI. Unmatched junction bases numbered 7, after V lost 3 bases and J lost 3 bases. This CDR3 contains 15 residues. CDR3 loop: CASSPPGQAYTEAFF. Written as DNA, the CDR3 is TGTGCCAGCTCACCCCCTGGACAGGCATACACTGAAGCTTTCTTT.

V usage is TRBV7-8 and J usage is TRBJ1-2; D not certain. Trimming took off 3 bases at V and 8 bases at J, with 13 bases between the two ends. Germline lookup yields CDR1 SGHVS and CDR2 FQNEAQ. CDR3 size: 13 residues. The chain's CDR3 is CASSLRRLLGYTF. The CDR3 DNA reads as TGTGCCAGCAGCTTGAGACGGCTTTTGGGCTACACCTTC. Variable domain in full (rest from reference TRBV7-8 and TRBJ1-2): GAGVSQSPRYKVAKRGQDVALRCDPISGHVSLFWYQQALGQGPEFLTYFQNEAQLDKSGLPSDRFFAERPEGSVSTLKIQRTQQEDSAVYLCASSLRRLLGYTFGSGTRLTVV.

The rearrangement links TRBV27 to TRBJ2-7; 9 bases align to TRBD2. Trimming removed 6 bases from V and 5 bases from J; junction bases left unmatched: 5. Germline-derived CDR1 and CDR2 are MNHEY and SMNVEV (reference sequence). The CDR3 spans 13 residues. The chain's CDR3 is CASRASGIHEQYF. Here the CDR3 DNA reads TGTGCCAGCAGAGCTAGCGGGATCCACGAGCAGTACTTC.

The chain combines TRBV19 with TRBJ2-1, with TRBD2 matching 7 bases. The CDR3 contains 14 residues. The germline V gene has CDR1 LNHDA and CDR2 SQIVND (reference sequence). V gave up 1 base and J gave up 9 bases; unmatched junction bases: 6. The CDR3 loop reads CASSIGEGRGEQFF. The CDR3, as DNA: TGTGCCAGTAGTATAGGGGAGGGGCGAGGTGAGCAGTTCTTC.

Here the CDR3 reads CASSLEAGHSYEQYF. In DNA, the CDR3 is TGTGCCAGCAGCTTAGAAGCGGGTCACTCCTACGAGCAGTACTTC. V and J are TRBV11-3 and TRBJ2-7, with D perhaps TRBD2 (6 bases). Trimming took off 0 bases at V and 0 bases at J, with 9 bases between the two ends. Germline V gives CDR1 SGHNT, CDR2 YENEEA. The CDR3 contains 15 residues.

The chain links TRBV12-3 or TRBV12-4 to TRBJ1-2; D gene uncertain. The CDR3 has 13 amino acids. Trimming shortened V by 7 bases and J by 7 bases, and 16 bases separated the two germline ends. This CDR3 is CASMSYPMGGYTF. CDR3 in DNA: TGTGCCAGCATGAGTTACCCCATGGGTGGCTACACCTTC.

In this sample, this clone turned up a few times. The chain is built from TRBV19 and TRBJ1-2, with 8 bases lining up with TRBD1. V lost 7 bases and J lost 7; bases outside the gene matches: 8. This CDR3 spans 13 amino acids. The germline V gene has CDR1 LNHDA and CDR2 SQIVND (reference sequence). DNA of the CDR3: TGTGCCAGTACCCTCGCAGGGGGCATTGGCTACACCTTC. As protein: CASTLAGGIGYTF.

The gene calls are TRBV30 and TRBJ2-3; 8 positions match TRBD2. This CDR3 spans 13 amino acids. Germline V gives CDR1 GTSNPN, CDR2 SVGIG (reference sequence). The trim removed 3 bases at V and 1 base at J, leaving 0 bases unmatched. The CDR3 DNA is TGTGCCTGGAGGACTAGCGGCACAGATACGCAGTATTTT. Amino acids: CAWRTSGTDTQYF.

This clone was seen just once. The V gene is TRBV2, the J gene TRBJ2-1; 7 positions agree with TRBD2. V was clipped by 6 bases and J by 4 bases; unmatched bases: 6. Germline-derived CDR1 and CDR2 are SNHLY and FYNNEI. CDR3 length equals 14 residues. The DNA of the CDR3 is TGTGCCAGCAGGACGGCGGGAGTTTACAATGAGCAGTTCTTC. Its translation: CASRTAGVYNEQFF.

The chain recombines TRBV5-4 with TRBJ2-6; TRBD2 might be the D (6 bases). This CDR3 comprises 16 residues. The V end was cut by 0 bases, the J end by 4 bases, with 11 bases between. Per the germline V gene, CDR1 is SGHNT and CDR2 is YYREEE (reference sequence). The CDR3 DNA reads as TGTGCCAGCAGCTTGGGGAGGGGCGCCGGGGCCAACGTCCTGACTTTC. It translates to CASSLGRGAGANVLTF. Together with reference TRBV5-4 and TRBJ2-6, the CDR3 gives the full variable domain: ETGVTQSPTHLIKTRGQQVTLRCSSQSGHNTVSWYQQALGQGPQFIFQYYREEENGRGNFPPRFSGLQFPNYSSELNVNALELDDSALYLCASSLGRGAGANVLTFGAGSRLTVL.

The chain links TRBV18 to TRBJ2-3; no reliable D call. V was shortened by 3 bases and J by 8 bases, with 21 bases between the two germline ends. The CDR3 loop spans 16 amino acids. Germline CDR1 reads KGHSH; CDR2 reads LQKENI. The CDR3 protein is CASSPLDAAAHGTQYF. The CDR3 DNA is TGTGCCAGCTCACCTTTGGACGCCGCGGCTCACGGTACGCAGTATTTT.

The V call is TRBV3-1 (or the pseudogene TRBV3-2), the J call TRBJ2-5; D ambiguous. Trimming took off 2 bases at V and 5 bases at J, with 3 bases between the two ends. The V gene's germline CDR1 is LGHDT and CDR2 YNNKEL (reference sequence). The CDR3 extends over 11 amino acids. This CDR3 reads CASSQRETQYF. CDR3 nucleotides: TGTGCCAGCAGCCAAAGGGAGACCCAGTACTTC.

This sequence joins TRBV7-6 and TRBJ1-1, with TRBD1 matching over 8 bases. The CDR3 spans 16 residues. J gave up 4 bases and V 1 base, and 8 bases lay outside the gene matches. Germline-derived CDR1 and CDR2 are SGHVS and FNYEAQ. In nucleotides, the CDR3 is TGTGCCAGCAGCTTAGTCGGGGGGCAGGGGGCCACTGAAGCTTTCTTT. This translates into CASSLVGGQGATEAFF.

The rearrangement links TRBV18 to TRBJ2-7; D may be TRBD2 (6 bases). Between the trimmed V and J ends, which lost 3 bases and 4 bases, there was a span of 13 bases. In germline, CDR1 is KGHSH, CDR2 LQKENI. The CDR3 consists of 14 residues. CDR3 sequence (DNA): TGTGCCAGCTCACCCGGGGCAGGGAGGTACGAGCAGTACTTC. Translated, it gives CASSPGAGRYEQYF. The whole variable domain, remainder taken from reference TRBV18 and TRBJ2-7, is NAGVMQNPRHLVRRRGQEARLRCSPMKGHSHVYWYRQLPEEGLKFMVYLQKENIIDESGMPKERFSAEFPKEGPSILRIQQVVRGDSAAYFCASSPGAGRYEQYFGPGTRLTVT.

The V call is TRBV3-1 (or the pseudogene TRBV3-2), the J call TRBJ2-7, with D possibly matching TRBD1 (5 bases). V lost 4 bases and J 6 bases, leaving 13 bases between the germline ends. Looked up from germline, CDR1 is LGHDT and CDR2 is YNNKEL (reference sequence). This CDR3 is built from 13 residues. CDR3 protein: CASSREGASEQYF. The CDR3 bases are TGTGCCAGCAGCCGGGAAGGGGCTAGCGAGCAGTACTTC.

The CDR3 loop is CAISGGGGTNTEAFF. The CDR3 DNA sequence: TGTGCCATCAGTGGAGGGGGGGGGACAAACACTGAAGCTTTCTTT. The V call is TRBV10-3, the J call TRBJ1-1; TRBD1 might be the D (6 bases). V dropped 4 bases and J dropped 2 bases, with 14 bases sitting between them. The CDR3 spans 15 residues. Germline V CDR1 and CDR2: ENHRY, SYGVKD.

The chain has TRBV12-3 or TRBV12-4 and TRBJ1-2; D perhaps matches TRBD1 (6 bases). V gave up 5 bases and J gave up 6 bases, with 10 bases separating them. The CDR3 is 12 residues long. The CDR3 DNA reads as TGTGCCAGCAGTCAGGGGATGGATGGCTACACCTTC. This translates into CASSQGMDGYTF.

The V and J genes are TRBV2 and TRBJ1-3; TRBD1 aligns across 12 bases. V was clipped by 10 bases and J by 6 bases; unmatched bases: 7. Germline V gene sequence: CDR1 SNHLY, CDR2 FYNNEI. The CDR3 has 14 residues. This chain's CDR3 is CATGQGASENTIYF. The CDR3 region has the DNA TGTGCCACGGGACAGGGGGCCTCCGAAAACACCATATATTTT.

This chain's CDR3 is CASSPRPTGANSYEQYF. The CDR3 DNA reads as TGTGCCAGCAGCCCCCGCCCGACAGGGGCCAACTCCTACGAGCAGTACTTC. V usage is TRBV5-5 and J usage is TRBJ2-7; 8 bases are a match to TRBD1. Germline trimming cut 4 bases from V and 0 bases from J; bases unmatched to any gene: 12. The CDR3 loop spans 17 amino acids. Germline CDR1 SGHKS, CDR2 YYEKEE (reference sequence). Combining the CDR3 with reference TRBV5-5 and TRBJ2-7 gives the whole variable domain DAGVTQSPTHLIKTRGQQVTLRCSPISGHKSVSWYQQVLGQGPQFIFQYYEKEERGRGNFPDRFSARQFPNYSSELNVNALLLGDSALYLCASSPRPTGANSYEQYFGPGTRLTVT.

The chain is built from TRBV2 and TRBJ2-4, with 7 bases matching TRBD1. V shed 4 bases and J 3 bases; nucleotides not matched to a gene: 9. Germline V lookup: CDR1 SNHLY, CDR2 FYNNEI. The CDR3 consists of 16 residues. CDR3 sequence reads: CASSADRVYGKNIQYF. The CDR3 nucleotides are TGTGCCAGCAGTGCCGACAGGGTTTATGGCAAAAACATTCAGTACTTC.

The CDR3 nucleotides read TGCGCCAGCAGCTTGTCGGGGGGGAGCACTGAAGCTTTCTTT. Translating it yields CASSLSGGSTEAFF. J is TRBJ1-1 and V is TRBV5-1, with D perhaps matching TRBD1 (5 bases). V lost 1 base and J lost 4, with 11 bases in between. The CDR3 runs to 14 residues. The germline CDR1 and CDR2 sequences are SGHRS and YFSETQ.

The CDR3 loop reads CASSPTPSGRTDEQFF. CDR3 bases: TGCGCCAGCAGCCCAACACCTAGCGGGAGGACCGATGAGCAGTTCTTC. V is TRBV23-1 and J is TRBJ2-1, with 11 bases identical to TRBD2. TRBV23-1 is annotated as an ORF whose role is uncertain. Trimming removed 6 bases from V and 8 bases from J; junction bases left unmatched: 12. The CDR3 is made up of 16 amino acids.

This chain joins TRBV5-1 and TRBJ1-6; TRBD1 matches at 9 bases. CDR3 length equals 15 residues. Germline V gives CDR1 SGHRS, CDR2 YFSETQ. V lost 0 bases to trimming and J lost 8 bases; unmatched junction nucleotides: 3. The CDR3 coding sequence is TGCGCCAGCAGCTTGGCCGGACAGGGGTATTCACCCCTCCACTTT. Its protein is CASSLAGQGYSPLHF.